The 11 T cell receptor beta chains listed next were all sequenced from one sample in a study of blood T cells in healthy people across ages. Next came a second PCR, run for about 7 to 12 cycles, which used a sample-barcoded 5' primer along with a J-beta primer mix. TCRdb re-derived calls from the 5' RACE reads in MiXCR, one entry per CDR3 protein. The sample yields around 800,000 distinct CDR3 sequences, less than 70% seen once. The source material was blood. These receptors all stem from a man older than 75 in good health.

V usage is TRBV24-1 and J usage is TRBJ2-3, with 7 positions matching TRBD1. CDR1 and CDR2 (germline): KGHDR, SFDVKD. The CDR3 has 17 residues. Trimming removed 3 bases from V and 2 bases from J; junction bases left unmatched: 10. CDR3 sequence: CATSDPRDSGYTDTQYF. The CDR3 DNA follows: TGTGCCACCAGTGATCCCCGGGACAGCGGATACACAGATACGCAGTATTTT.

As concerns this clonotype: A much larger clone sits a single nucleotide away, making a read error possible. The CDR3 bases are TGCGCCAGCAGCGTGACTAGCGGGAGCTACGAGCAGTACTTC. It specifies CASSVTSGSYEQYF. The rearrangement uses TRBV5-1 and TRBJ2-7; 12 nucleotides match TRBD2. V shed 4 bases and J 3 bases; nucleotides not matched to a gene: 2. CDR1 is SGHRS and CDR2 is YFSETQ in the germline V gene. CDR3 length: 14 amino acids.

The rearrangement joins TRBV20-1 to TRBJ1-6; D is perhaps TRBD1 (6 bases). From germline, CDR1 is DFQATT and CDR2 SNEGSKA (reference sequence). Trimming stripped 3 bases from V and 7 bases from J, with 13 bases between. The CDR3 extends over 14 amino acids. The CDR3: CSASPDSLNSPLHF. In DNA, the CDR3 is TGCAGTGCTAGCCCGGACAGTTTGAATTCACCCCTCCACTTT.

The chain combines TRBV2 with TRBJ1-2; no clear D gene. CDR1 SNHLY and CDR2 FYNNEI come from the germline V gene. V was trimmed by 8 bases and J by 0 bases, leaving 13 bases between them. The CDR3 runs 14 residues. CDR3 sequence (DNA): TGTGCCAGCGGGTCTGGCTTAGCTAACTATGGCTACACCTTC. It encodes CASGSGLANYGYTF.

The V and J genes are TRBV28 and TRBJ2-3, with 7 bases fitting TRBD1. The CDR3 runs to 13 residues. Losses at the gene ends were 6 bases for V and 10 bases for J; bases not matched to a gene: 10. Germline V lookup: CDR1 MDHEN, CDR2 SYDVKM. The CDR3 sequence is CASSPPGGDPQYF. CDR3 sequence (DNA): TGTGCCAGCAGCCCGCCAGGGGGTGATCCGCAGTATTTT.

At least ten counts were recorded for this clonotype. The rearrangement joins TRBV10-2 to TRBJ2-3; 8 bases fit TRBD2. Trimming at V came to 2 bases and at J to 14 bases, leaving 12 bases not matched to a gene. The germline V gene encodes CDR1 WSHSY and CDR2 SAAADI. The CDR3 covers 14 residues. As DNA, the CDR3 is TGCGCCAGCAGTGAGCCGGCACTAGCGGCGCAGGCGTATTTT. This codes for CASSEPALAAQAYF.

At least ten counts were recorded for this clonotype. CDR3 sequence (DNA): TGCGCCAGCAGCGCTGAGGGGTGGTGGGACAATGAGCAGTTCTTC. This codes for CASSAEGWWDNEQFF. The chain uses TRBV5-1 and TRBJ2-1, with D perhaps being TRBD1 or TRBD2 (5 bases each). Trimming shortened V by 4 bases and J by 5 bases, and 16 bases separated the two germline ends. CDR1 is SGHRS, CDR2 YFSETQ, per germline. The length of the CDR3 is 15 residues.

V gene TRBV3-1 combines with J gene TRBJ2-4, with D perhaps being TRBD1 or TRBD2 (6 bases each). The DNA end favors TRBJ2-7, so the J call may be wrong. The germline V gene encodes CDR1 LGHDT and CDR2 YNNKEL (reference sequence). This CDR3 is 14 amino acids long. The CDR3 loop is CASSQAGGVYEQYF. For the CDR3, the DNA is TGTGCCAGCAGCCAAGCCGGGGGCGTTTACGAGCAGTACTTC.

In its sample, this clonotype was seen once. The chain links TRBV20-1 to TRBJ2-4, with D maybe TRBD1 (6 bases). In germline, CDR1 is DFQATT, CDR2 SNEGSKA (reference sequence). The CDR3 has 13 amino acids. The V gene lost 3 bases and the J gene lost 4 bases, with 10 bases spanning the gap. The CDR3 DNA reads TGCAGTGCTAGGAAACAGGGTAAAAACATTCAGTACTTC. Its protein product is CSARKQGKNIQYF.

This clonotype showed up just a few times. In nucleotides, the CDR3 is TGTGCCAGCAGCCAAGGGGACAGGATATCGGAGACCCAGTACTTC. It specifies CASSQGDRISETQYF. The chain employs TRBV14 and TRBJ2-5; 8 nucleotides match TRBD1. CDR3 length equals 15 residues. The junction had 6 bases not matched to a gene; V was cut back by 1 base and J by 5 bases. Germline assignment: CDR1 SGHDN and CDR2 FVKESK.

The chain links TRBV10-3 to TRBJ1-2; D is unclear. CDR1 is ENHRY and CDR2 is SYGVKD in the germline V gene. This CDR3 has 13 residues. Trimming left V 4 bases short and J 6 bases short, with 12 bases between. CDR3 sequence: CAISVGESDGYTF. The CDR3 coding sequence is TGTGCCATCAGTGTTGGGGAAAGCGATGGCTACACCTTC.